One sample yielded the 23 T cell receptor beta chains listed below, sequenced in a study of neurological immune-mediated disorders. TCRdb re-analysed the 5' RACE reads in MiXCR, keeping a single row per CDR3 protein. The data show tens of thousands of distinct CDR3 sequences, more than 9.5% seen once. The sample comprised PBMCs. Receptors originate from a man between 60 and 70 years old in good health.

This clonotype appeared many times. The rearrangement joins TRBV2 to TRBJ1-2; D uncertain. Germline CDR1 reads SNHLY; CDR2 reads FYNNEI. Trimming pared 6 bases from V and 4 bases from J, leaving 15 bases between. The CDR3 spans 14 residues. Written as DNA, the CDR3 is TGTGCCAGCAGATTTGGGGAGGGAGGCTATGGCTACACCTTC. It is translated as CASRFGEGGYGYTF.

This clonotype came up many times. The gene calls are TRBV9 and TRBJ2-1, with 16 bases aligning to TRBD2. V trimming: 3 bases; J trimming: 6 bases; junction bases outside the gene matches: 6. This CDR3 is 17 amino acids long. Germline CDR1 reads SGDLS; CDR2 reads YYNGEE. CDR3 loop: CASSGGTSGGDVNEQFF. CDR3 sequence (DNA): TGTGCCAGCAGCGGCGGGACTAGCGGGGGGGACGTCAATGAGCAGTTCTTC.

In this sample, this clonotype turned up many times. This chain connects TRBV5-6 to TRBJ2-3; D is uncertain. V lost 1 base and J lost 6, with 3 bases in between. In germline, CDR1 is SGHDT, CDR2 YYEEEE. This CDR3 has 11 amino acids. The CDR3 sequence is CASSLQDTQYF. In nucleotides, the CDR3 is TGTGCCAGCAGCTTGCAGGATACGCAGTATTTT.

This clonotype was recorded many times. The J gene is TRBJ2-7, the V gene TRBV20-1; D could derive from TRBD1 or TRBD2 (5 bases each). The V end was cut by 1 base, the J end by 3 bases, with 19 bases between. The CDR3 is made up of 16 amino acids. The germline V gene has CDR1 DFQATT and CDR2 SNEGSKA (reference sequence). The chain's CDR3 is CSARVRQGRSIYEQYF. Here the CDR3 DNA reads TGCAGTGCTAGAGTACGGCAGGGACGAAGTATCTACGAGCAGTACTTC.

At least ten counts were recorded for this clonotype. This chain links TRBV6-5 with TRBJ1-3, with a possible D match to TRBD1 (5 bases). V lost 2 bases and J lost 1, with 12 bases in between. Germline CDR1 and CDR2: MNHEY and SVGAGI. The CDR3 has 16 amino acids. The CDR3 sequence: CASSYMGTSSGNTIYF. The CDR3 coding sequence is TGTGCCAGCAGTTACATGGGGACCTCATCTGGAAACACCATATATTTT.

Many counts were recorded for this clonotype. One end of the junction varies from germline; a read error may be responsible. The chain carries TRBV3-1 and TRBJ1-4; D ambiguous. The CDR3 is made up of 12 amino acids. Germline CDR1 LGHDT, CDR2 YNNKEL (reference sequence). For the CDR3, the DNA is TGTGCCAGCAGCCAAGAGGACGGCGACACCATTTTT. This translates into CASSQEDGDTIF.

As for this clonotype: This sequence may be a read error, since a much larger clone differs from it by one base. The rearrangement joins TRBV20-1 to TRBJ2-4; unclear D gene. The CDR3 consists of 12 residues. V lost 5 bases, J lost 7 bases, and 12 bases lay in between. The germline V gene has CDR1 DFQATT and CDR2 SNEGSKA (reference sequence). DNA of the CDR3: TGCAGTGCTCTTCGGTGTGCGAACATTCAGTACTTC. Translation: CSALRCANIQYF.

This chain uses TRBV27 with TRBJ2-5; 7 bases are a match to TRBD2. Trimming cost V 3 bases and J 5 bases; bases outside gene matches: 12. In germline, CDR1 is MNHEY, CDR2 SMNVEV (reference sequence). The CDR3 is 16 amino acids. The DNA of the CDR3 is TGTGCCAGCAGTTTGGGAGGGGCTAGTCCCGGGGAGACCCAGTACTTC. Its protein product is CASSLGGASPGETQYF.

This clonotype showed up many times. The gene calls are TRBV7-2 and TRBJ2-5; D is ambiguous. CDR1 is SGHTA, CDR2 FQGNSA, per germline. The V end lost 0 bases, the J end lost 5 bases, and 4 bases lay between the germline ends. This CDR3 comprises 12 residues. The CDR3 reads CASSLAQETQYF. The CDR3 nucleotides read TGTGCCAGCAGCTTAGCGCAGGAGACCCAGTACTTC.

This clonotype has at least ten counts. The V and J genes are TRBV5-1 and TRBJ2-7; tentative D call: TRBD2 (6 bases). Germline V gene data show CDR1 as SGHRS and CDR2 as YFSETQ. The V end lost 7 bases, the J end lost 5 bases, and 10 bases lay between the germline ends. CDR3 size: 11 residues. In DNA form, the CDR3 reads TGCGCCAGCTGCAGGGAGGACGAGCAGTACTTC. Its protein product is CASCREDEQYF.

This clonotype was seen repeatedly, ten times or more. The genes are TRBV6-2 or TRBV6-3 and TRBJ2-3, with TRBD2 as a possible D gene (5 bases). This CDR3 is built from 15 residues. The germline V and J ends were trimmed by 2 bases and 2 bases, with 11 bases remaining between them. Germline CDR1 and CDR2: MNHEY and SVGEGT. The CDR3 DNA sequence: TGTGCCAGCAGTTACAGAGGGTTTGCCACAGATACGCAGTATTTT. Translated: CASSYRGFATDTQYF.

This clonotype has a count of ten or more. V and J are TRBV20-1 and TRBJ1-2; the D is unclear. From germline, CDR1 is DFQATT and CDR2 SNEGSKA (reference sequence). The CDR3 spans 11 residues. V was shortened by 3 bases and J by 4 bases, with 6 bases between the two germline ends. The chain's CDR3 is CSASFSYGYTF. The DNA for the CDR3 is TGCAGTGCTAGTTTCTCCTATGGCTACACCTTC.

This clonotype was recorded many times. This rearrangement joins TRBV20-1 to TRBJ2-7; TRBD1 might be the D (5 bases). The germline V and J ends were trimmed by 3 bases and 5 bases, with 14 bases remaining between them. This CDR3 is 13 amino acids long. CDR1 and CDR2 (germline): DFQATT, SNEGSKA (reference sequence). This CDR3 reads CSASPRAPHEQYF. DNA of the CDR3: TGCAGTGCTAGCCCCAGGGCCCCACACGAGCAGTACTTC.

In this sample, this clonotype turned up many times. The rearrangement uses TRBV7-2 and TRBJ2-3, with TRBD2 identical over 11 bases. V shed 5 bases, J shed 2 bases, and the junction held 3 bases outside the gene matches. This CDR3 has 15 amino acids. The V gene's germline CDR1 is SGHTA and CDR2 FQGNSA. This CDR3 is CASSPLAGDTDTQYF. The CDR3 DNA reads as TGTGCCAGCAGCCCACTAGCGGGGGACACAGATACGCAGTATTTT.

This clonotype was found many times. This chain uses TRBV2 with TRBJ1-2, with D tentatively TRBD1 (6 bases). The V end lost 2 bases, the J end lost 1 base, and 23 bases lay between the germline ends. From germline, CDR1 is SNHLY and CDR2 FYNNEI. This CDR3 is 19 amino acids long. The DNA of the CDR3 is TGTGCCAGCAGTGAAAGTATAGGGACAACCCCTAAGCTTAACTATGGCTACACCTTC. Its translation: CASSESIGTTPKLNYGYTF.

This clonotype came up many times. This rearrangement joins TRBV7-2 to TRBJ2-7, with 8 bases identical to TRBD2. Germline V gives CDR1 SGHTA, CDR2 FQGNSA. This CDR3 is built from 15 residues. The V segment lost 6 bases and the J segment 6 bases; nucleotides outside the gene matches: 13. In DNA form, the CDR3 reads TGTGCCAGCAGACCACCCGGGACTAGTAACTCCGAGCAGTACTTC. Its translation is CASRPPGTSNSEQYF. Using reference TRBV7-2 and TRBJ2-7 for the parts outside the CDR3, the full variable domain is GAGVSQSPSNKVTEKGKDVELRCDPISGHTALYWYRQSLGQGLEFLIYFQGNSAPDKSGLPSDRFSAERTGGSVSTLTIQRTQQEDSAVYLCASRPPGTSNSEQYFGPGTRLTVT.

Many counts were recorded for this clonotype. The CDR3 region is CSARGSYNEQFF. CDR3 DNA: TGCAGTGCTAGAGGCTCCTACAATGAGCAGTTCTTC. The rearrangement joins TRBV20-1 to TRBJ2-1; D is unclear. V lost 1 base and J lost 0, with 1 base in between. The CDR3 has 12 amino acids. Germline V gives CDR1 DFQATT, CDR2 SNEGSKA (reference sequence).

This clonotype occurred many times. This rearrangement joins TRBV18 to TRBJ1-1; D may be TRBD1 (6 bases). The V gene's germline CDR1 is KGHSH and CDR2 LQKENI. CDR3 size: 15 residues. The ends were cut back, 6 bases at V and 1 base at J, with 15 bases in the middle. CDR3 sequence (DNA): TGTGCCAGCTCCCCGAAAACAGGGACGAACACTGAAGCTTTCTTT. As protein: CASSPKTGTNTEAFF.

This clonotype came up many times. This chain joins TRBV29-1 and TRBJ1-4; possibly TRBD1 for D (5 bases). The CDR3 consists of 14 residues. The V end lost 5 bases, the J end lost 3 bases, and 13 bases lay between the germline ends. Per germline, CDR1 SQVTM and CDR2 ANQGSEA. Here the CDR3 DNA reads TGCAGCGTTACCTCAGGGTTGTCTAATGAAAAACTGTTTTTT. Protein sequence: CSVTSGLSNEKLFF.

There are a few counts of this clonotype. The J gene is TRBJ1-4, the V gene TRBV18; TRBD1 agrees at 8 bases. Trimming took 0 bases from V and 7 from J; bases not matched to a gene: 7. CDR1 is KGHSH, CDR2 LQKENI, per germline. The length of the CDR3 is 16 residues. For the CDR3, the DNA is TGTGCCAGCTCACCACCCATGACAGGGGACGGTGAAAAACTGTTTTTT. This sequence encodes CASSPPMTGDGEKLFF.

Worth noting for this clonotype: A much larger clone sits a single nucleotide away, making a read error possible. V and J are TRBV7-2 and TRBJ2-5; TRBD2 matches 8 bases. CDR3 length: 14 amino acids. From germline, CDR1 is SGHTA and CDR2 FQGNSA. This CDR3 reads CVSREPGGPETQYF. The CDR3 DNA reads TGTGTCAGCAGAGAACCGGGGGGGCCTGAGACCCAGTACTTC.

This clonotype has a count of ten or more. The chain couples TRBV5-8 to TRBJ2-1, with D perhaps TRBD2 (6 bases). V was cut by 4 bases and J by 6 bases, with 11 bases left in between. Germline CDR1 is SGHTS and CDR2 is YDEGEE. This CDR3 region has 13 residues. In DNA form, the CDR3 reads TGTGCCAGCAGCCGATGGGACTCCAATGAGCAGTTCTTC. Protein: CASSRWDSNEQFF.

Details on this clonotype: At one of its ends the junction is not consistent with the germline gene, which may arise from a read error. The gene calls are TRBV6-5 and TRBJ2-1; the match to TRBD2 covers 9 bases. CDR1 is MNHEY, CDR2 SVGAGI, per germline. The CDR3 is 16 amino acids. CDR3 amino acids: CASIYSGAGGFNEQFF. As DNA, the CDR3 is TGTGCCAGCATTTACTCAGGAGCGGGGGGCTTCAATGAGCAGTTCTTC.